This T cell receptor (beta chain) stems from a study of TIL therapy for anti-PD-1-resistant metastatic lung cancer. Overall study context: Half of patients were current or former smokers.

This was the immunoSEQ v3 assay. Survey-level samples got 1.5 million to 2.5 million read pairs; deep-level samples got roughly 4.5-6.5 million. Generated by immunoSEQ multiplex PCR, the TCRdb table keeps only in-frame clones and is missing some. The table includes 50,000 or so clones, 65% to 80% detected once. As for this clone: Its antigen is not known.

Time point specified: pre-treatment sample, taken before nivolumab and TIL therapy. Enrollment ran from October 2017 to early 2020. V lost 2 bases and J lost 6; bases outside the gene matches: 12. This CDR3 has 17 residues. Germline V gene sequence: CDR1 LNHDA, CDR2 SQIVND (reference sequence). Whole-study findings and limits: This highly selected cohort may not generalize to typical lung cancer patients.

The sequences come from blood, collected at baseline. The sequence derives from a woman aged 30-79 years with non-small cell lung cancer. The chain recombines TRBV19 with TRBJ2-1; 8 bases fit TRBD2. The CDR3, as DNA: TGTGCCAGTAGTATAAGGCCAGCGGGGGCCCACATCAATGAGCAGTTCTTC. Translation: CASSIRPAGAHINEQFF.